Following are 18 T cell receptor beta chains from one sample sequenced in a study of T cells in tumors after PD-1 blockade. Data came from immunoSEQ multiplex PCR; TCRdb stores just in-frame clones and leaves some out. The sample holds 60,000 to 65,000 clones; about 74% are singletons and the top ten take roughly 4.7%. The source material was PBMCs, sampled after anti-PD-1 treatment. All receptors come from a human donor with basal cell carcinoma.

The V gene is TRBV12-3 or TRBV12-4, the J gene TRBJ2-1; 7 nucleotides line up with TRBD1. J lost 7 bases, V lost 8 bases, and 2 bases had no gene match. The CDR3 has 11 residues. This chain's CDR3 is CASSRGNEQFF. CDR3 coding DNA: TGTGCCAGCTCCAGGGGGAATGAGCAGTTCTTC.

The chain joins TRBV5-4 to TRBJ2-2; D might be TRBD1 (6 bases). Germline CDR1 is SGHNT and CDR2 is YYREEE (reference sequence). Trimming left V 4 bases short and J 2 bases short, with 12 bases between. This CDR3 has 15 residues. CDR3 bases: TGTGCCAGCAGCCCCGGGACAAGAAACACCGGGGAGCTGTTTTTT. As protein: CASSPGTRNTGELFF. The full variable domain, rest sourced from reference TRBV5-4 and TRBJ2-2, is ETGVTQSPTHLIKTRGQQVTLRCSSQSGHNTVSWYQQALGQGPQFIFQYYREEENGRGNFPPRFSGLQFPNYSSELNVNALELDDSALYLCASSPGTRNTGELFFGEGSRLTVL.

V is TRBV4-2 and J is TRBJ2-6, with unresolved D. CDR1 LGHNA and CDR2 YNFKEQ come from the germline V gene. This CDR3 comprises 16 residues. Trimming shortened V by 4 bases and J by 3 bases, and 13 bases separated the two germline ends. CDR3 in DNA: TGTGCCAGCAGCCCCGGCCATCTGAGTGGGGCCAACGTCCTGACTTTC. Amino acids: CASSPGHLSGANVLTF.

V usage is TRBV6-5 and J usage is TRBJ1-2, with D maybe TRBD1 (6 bases). There are 13 residues in the CDR3. CDR1 and CDR2 from the germline V gene are MNHEY and SVGAGI. Trimming removed 6 bases at V and 4 bases at J, with 12 bases between. CDR3 residues: CASRDRPIYGYTF. CDR3 sequence (DNA): TGTGCCAGCAGGGACAGACCCATCTATGGCTACACCTTC.

This clone is categorized as medium-sized. This chain joins TRBV2 and TRBJ2-1, with TRBD2 matching over 11 bases. This CDR3 comprises 15 residues. J was trimmed by 4 bases and V by 7 bases; bases with no gene match: 6. Germline assignment: CDR1 SNHLY and CDR2 FYNNEI. CDR3 protein: CASNPSGGSYNEQFF. The CDR3 DNA is TGTGCCAGCAATCCTAGCGGGGGGTCGTACAATGAGCAGTTCTTC.

This clone appeared once. This chain links TRBV27 with TRBJ2-4; TRBD2 might be the D (5 bases). Trimming took off 5 bases at V and 0 bases at J, with 11 bases between the two ends. CDR1 and CDR2 (germline): MNHEY, SMNVEV (reference sequence). The length of the CDR3 is 15 residues. CDR3 in amino acids: CASSELRGAKNIQYF. CDR3 coding DNA: TGTGCCAGCAGTGAACTCCGGGGAGCCAAAAACATTCAGTACTTC.

The rearrangement joins TRBV7-2 to TRBJ2-3; 7 bases fit TRBD1. Germline V gene sequence: CDR1 SGHTA, CDR2 FQGNSA. There are 15 residues in the CDR3. The trim removed 3 bases at V and 2 bases at J, leaving 5 bases unmatched. The CDR3 loop is CASSFGQADTDTQYF. In DNA form, the CDR3 reads TGTGCCAGCAGCTTTGGACAGGCAGACACAGATACGCAGTATTTT.

This clone has more than one count but fewer than ten. The chain combines TRBV25-1 with TRBJ1-1; D is perhaps TRBD1 (5 bases). Germline CDR1 MGHDK, CDR2 SYGVNS. Trimming pared 6 bases from V and 2 bases from J, leaving 16 bases between. CDR3 length: 15 residues. CDR3 nucleotides: TGTGCCAGCAGCCCCCCCGGGACGACAAACACTGAAGCTTTCTTT. As protein: CASSPPGTTNTEAFF.

This chain links TRBV19 with TRBJ1-4; D is unresolved. V lost 4 bases and J lost 5, with 8 bases in between. The CDR3 length is 13 residues. The germline gives CDR1 LNHDA, CDR2 SQIVND (reference sequence). CDR3 region: CASSNRGNEKLFF. The CDR3 DNA follows: TGTGCCAGTAGTAACAGAGGCAATGAAAAACTGTTTTTT.

This chain connects TRBV9 to TRBJ2-3, with 8 bases that match TRBD2. Germline lookup yields CDR1 SGDLS and CDR2 YYNGEE. Germline trimming cut 0 bases from V and 5 bases from J; bases unmatched to any gene: 11. The CDR3 spans 17 residues. CDR3 bases: TGTGCCAGCAGCGTAGCCGACGGGGGGGCCCGATTAGATACGCAGTATTTT. Protein sequence: CASSVADGGARLDTQYF.

V gene TRBV5-5 combines with J gene TRBJ2-7; 9 nucleotides agree with TRBD2. This CDR3 region has 14 residues. Germline-derived CDR1 and CDR2 are SGHKS and YYEKEE (reference sequence). V dropped 2 bases and J dropped 4; count of bases not matched to a gene: 4. The CDR3: CASSLERGAYEQYF. CDR3 bases: TGTGCCAGCAGCTTAGAGCGGGGGGCATACGAGCAGTACTTC.

J is TRBJ1-2 and V is TRBV5-1; tentative D call: TRBD1 (6 bases). V lost 2 bases, J lost 4 bases, and 18 bases lay in between. Germline CDR1 SGHRS, CDR2 YFSETQ. The CDR3 extends over 16 amino acids. The CDR3 protein is CASSFNYRDTSYGYTF. The CDR3 nucleotides are TGCGCCAGCAGCTTTAACTACCGGGACACGAGCTATGGCTACACCTTC.

This clone appeared a single time. This chain uses TRBV3-1 (or the pseudogene TRBV3-2) with TRBJ1-6, with no clear D. Trimming cost V 1 base and J 7 bases, with 8 bases left between them. Germline V gene sequence: CDR1 LGHDT, CDR2 YNNKEL (reference sequence). This CDR3 contains 14 residues. The CDR3 loop is CASSQGYENSPLHF. CDR3 DNA: TGTGCCAGCAGCCAAGGATATGAGAATTCACCCCTCCACTTT.

The genes are TRBV9 and TRBJ2-3; 8 nucleotides align to TRBD2. The CDR3 has 13 residues. Germline V CDR1 and CDR2: SGDLS, YYNGEE. The V segment lost 2 bases and the J segment 8 bases; nucleotides outside the gene matches: 4. CDR3 in amino acids: CASSVTSGGTQYF. The CDR3 DNA is TGTGCCAGCAGCGTTACTAGCGGTGGTACGCAGTATTTT.

The rearrangement links TRBV6-1 to TRBJ2-7; TRBD2 is a possible D gene (6 bases). V lost 3 bases and J 3 bases, leaving 12 bases between the germline ends. The V gene's germline CDR1 is MNHNS and CDR2 SASEGT. The CDR3 consists of 14 residues. The CDR3 bases are TGTGCCAGCAGTGACGAGAAGCGGGTCTACGAGCAGTACTTC. Residues: CASSDEKRVYEQYF.

This clone was seen a few times. The chain is built from TRBV7-9 and TRBJ1-1; D is ambiguous. The germline CDR1 and CDR2 sequences are SEHNR and FQNEAQ (reference sequence). This CDR3 is built from 13 residues. V gave up 5 bases and J gave up 3 bases, with 10 bases separating them. The CDR3, as DNA: TGTGCCAGCAGCCATGATTCTCACACTGAAGCTTTCTTT. It is translated as CASSHDSHTEAFF.

The V gene is TRBV16, the J gene TRBJ1-2; TRBD1 aligns across 8 bases. Losses at the gene ends were 4 bases for V and 6 bases for J; bases not matched to a gene: 7. CDR3 size: 14 residues. CDR1 is KGHSY, CDR2 FQNENV, per germline. CDR3 nucleotide sequence: TGTGCCAGCAGCCCTGGGCAGGGGGCGCATGGCTACACCTTC. This translates into CASSPGQGAHGYTF.

This clone has only one observation. The V gene is TRBV19, the J gene TRBJ1-4, with D possibly TRBD1 on 5 matching bases. The CDR3 has 15 residues. CDR1 is LNHDA, CDR2 SQIVND, per germline (reference sequence). Trimming took off 6 bases at V and 0 bases at J, with 11 bases between the two ends. The chain's CDR3 is CASRTGAATNEKLFF. The CDR3 nucleotides are TGTGCCAGTAGAACAGGTGCTGCAACTAATGAAAAACTGTTTTTT.